Listed below are T cell receptor beta chains from one sample, sequenced in a study of OX40 agonist ivuxolimab in advanced cancers. TCRdb's copy holds only in-frame clones and misses some; the assay was immunoSEQ multiplex PCR. This table holds about 150,000 clones, approximately 94% found once. This specimen was CD4+ or CD8+ T cells sorted from blood, taken in a trial of the OX40 agonist ivuxolimab. These receptors all stem from an adult with an advanced solid tumor such as melanoma, head and neck, liver or kidney cancer. The CDR3 runs from the conserved cysteine through the conserved F or W. The D gene is left open where the match is weak. Rows give clone size only sometimes, using once, few, many, or a class for an expanded clone.

V gene	clone size	J gene	D gene	CDR3 protein	CDR3 DNA
TRBV20-1	NA	TRBJ2-3	NA	CSASCDTQYF	TGCAGTGCTAGCTGTGATACGCAGTATTTT
TRBV5-4	NA	TRBJ2-5	NA	CASSLQGTGETQYF	TGTGCCAGCAGCTTGCAAGGGACCGGTGAGACCCAGTACTTC
TRBV7-9	NA	TRBJ1-3	TRBD1	CASSRGTGENTIYF	TGTGCCAGCAGCCGAGGGACAGGGGAAAACACCATATATTTT
TRBV28	NA	TRBJ2-3	NA	CASSLWGSVPDTQYF	TGTGCCAGCAGTTTATGGGGGTCAGTCCCGGATACGCAGTATTTT
TRBV7-9	NA	TRBJ2-1	TRBD2	CASRTSGSSYNEQFF	TGTGCCAGCAGGACTAGCGGGAGCTCCTACAATGAGCAGTTCTTC
TRBV12-1	NA	TRBJ2-5	NA	CASSFSNPRETQYF	TGTGCCAGCAGCTTTTCCAACCCCAGGGAGACCCAGTACTTC
TRBV15	NA	TRBJ2-3	NA	CASVAHTQYF	TGTGCCAGTGTGGCCCATACGCAGTATTTT
TRBV29-1	NA	TRBJ2-2	NA	CSVEYQTTTGELFF	TGCAGCGTTGAATACCAGACAACCACCGGGGAGCTGTTTTTT
TRBV9	NA	TRBJ1-1	TRBD1	CASSVGIGDRGMNTEAFF	TGTGCCAGCAGCGTAGGGATTGGGGACAGGGGTATGAACACTGAAGCTTTCTTT
TRBV7-2	NA	TRBJ1-1	NA	CASSARQVNTEAFF	TGTGCCAGCAGCGCCAGACAGGTGAACACTGAAGCTTTCTTT
TRBV5-4	NA	TRBJ1-4	TRBD1	CASSLGQGRPGEKLFF	TGTGCCAGCAGCTTGGGACAGGGGCGTCCGGGTGAAAAACTGTTTTTT
TRBV6-5	NA	TRBJ2-7	NA	CASSFREAYEQYF	TGTGCCAGCAGTTTCAGGGAGGCCTACGAGCAGTACTTC
TRBV18	NA	TRBJ2-7	TRBD2	CASSPRLAGFYEQYF	TGTGCCAGCTCGCCTCGACTAGCGGGATTCTACGAGCAGTACTTC
TRBV14	NA	TRBJ1-1	TRBD1	CASRHPGGSTEAFF	TGTGCCAGCAGGCACCCAGGGGGGTCCACTGAAGCTTTCTTT
TRBV25-1	NA	TRBJ1-1	NA	CASSEVKGRAFF	TGTGCCAGCAGTGAAGTTAAGGGACGAGCTTTCTTT
TRBV5-1	NA	TRBJ1-1	TRBD1	CASRLTGGTEAFF	TGCGCCAGCAGACTTACAGGGGGCACTGAAGCTTTCTTT
TRBV2	NA	TRBJ1-2	NA	CASSGQGLGYGYTF	TGTGCCAGCAGTGGGCAGGGTTTAGGGTATGGCTACACCTTC
TRBV5-1	NA	TRBJ2-1	NA	CASSTSNEQFF	TGCGCCAGCAGCACGTCCAATGAGCAGTTCTTC
TRBV23-1	NA	TRBJ1-3	NA	CASSQFQPGQVGNTIYF	TGCGCCAGCAGTCAATTCCAGCCGGGACAAGTCGGAAACACCATATATTTT
TRBV19	NA	TRBJ1-2	TRBD1	CASSPGTGSGGYTF	TGTGCCAGTAGTCCCGGGACAGGATCAGGGGGCTACACCTTC
TRBV7-9	once	TRBJ2-5	NA	CASSSGGETQYF	TGTGCCAGCAGCTCCGGAGGAGAGACCCAGTACTTC
TRBV6-1	NA	TRBJ2-3	TRBD2	CASSGAGRRDTQYF	TGTGCCAGCAGTGGAGCGGGGAGGAGAGATACGCAGTATTTT
TRBV28	NA	TRBJ1-3	NA	CASISLGNTIYF	TGTGCCAGCATTAGTCTAGGAAACACCATATATTTT
TRBV27	NA	TRBJ2-1	TRBD2	CASSFGLRRERTGNEQFF	TGTGCCAGCAGTTTCGGTTTACGGCGGGAGCGTACAGGCAATGAGCAGTTCTTC
TRBV9	NA	TRBJ1-2	NA	CASSVSSGADGYTF	TGTGCCAGCAGCGTAAGCTCAGGGGCGGATGGCTACACCTTC
TRBV7-2	NA	TRBJ1-4	NA	CASSLGSTGRHEKLFF	TGTGCCAGCAGCTTAGGGTCGACGGGGCGGCATGAAAAACTGTTTTTT
TRBV5-1	few	TRBJ1-2	NA	CASSLATAPVYGYTF	TGCGCCAGCAGCTTGGCCACGGCCCCGGTATATGGCTACACCTTC
TRBV9	NA	TRBJ2-1	NA	CASSDPRGGAWNEQFF	TGTGCCAGCAGCGACCCGAGGGGGGGAGCTTGGAATGAGCAGTTCTTC
TRBV28	NA	TRBJ1-1	NA	CASTTGGDGTEAFF	TGTGCCAGCACTACGGGGGGGGACGGAACTGAAGCTTTCTTT
TRBV28	NA	TRBJ2-7	TRBD2	CASSSGTSLVYEQYF	TGTGCCAGCAGTTCCGGGACTAGTTTGGTCTACGAGCAGTACTTC
TRBV7-2	once	TRBJ1-1	NA	CASSSHVRNTEAFF	TGTGCCAGCAGCTCCCACGTCAGGAACACTGAAGCTTTCTTT
TRBV9	NA	TRBJ2-1	NA	CASSVGQLSNEQFF	TGTGCCAGCAGCGTCGGGCAGTTAAGCAATGAGCAGTTCTTC
TRBV9	few	TRBJ2-1	TRBD2	CASSVAGGNEQFF	TGTGCCAGCAGCGTAGCGGGGGGCAATGAGCAGTTCTTC
TRBV4-1	once	TRBJ2-7	NA	CASSQVNSGIYEQYF	TGCGCCAGCAGCCAAGTCAATTCAGGGATCTACGAGCAGTACTTC
TRBV10-2	NA	TRBJ2-7	TRBD2	CASSAAGGRDEQYF	TGCGCCAGCAGTGCGGCGGGAGGGAGGGACGAGCAGTACTTC
TRBV28	NA	TRBJ2-7	TRBD2	CASSGGTSGSYEQYF	TGTGCCAGCAGTGGGGGGACTAGCGGCTCCTACGAGCAGTACTTC
TRBV10-3	NA	TRBJ1-5	NA	CAISERGQYSNQPQHF	TGTGCCATCAGTGAGCGTGGGCAATATAGCAATCAGCCCCAGCATTTT
TRBV6-1	once	TRBJ1-6	NA	CASSEAPSTISYNSPLHF	TGTGCCAGCAGTGAAGCCCCATCTACCATCTCCTATAATTCACCCCTCCACTTT
TRBV6-5	once	TRBJ1-1	NA	CAIGRRTEAFF	TGTGCCATCGGACGGCGCACTGAAGCTTTCTTT
TRBV5-6	NA	TRBJ2-3	NA	CASSHKTLSDTQYF	TGTGCCAGCAGCCACAAAACCCTCTCGGATACGCAGTATTTT
TRBV9	NA	TRBJ2-5	TRBD2	CASSLGTSGETQYF	TGTGCCAGCAGCCTGGGGACTAGCGGAGAGACCCAGTACTTC
TRBV10-3	NA	TRBJ1-3	TRBD1	CAITGQAGGNTIYF	TGTGCCATCACAGGACAGGCGGGGGGAAACACCATATATTTT
TRBV7-9	NA	TRBJ2-5	TRBD1	CAGQTGSWETQYF	TGTGCCGGCCAGACAGGGAGTTGGGAGACCCAGTACTTC
TRBV6-6	NA	TRBJ1-4	NA	CASSYSGAPREKLFF	TGTGCCAGCAGTTACTCAGGGGCACCGAGGGAAAAACTGTTTTTT
TRBV25-1	NA	TRBJ2-7	NA	CASSGRRPDRSSYEQYF	TGTGCCAGCAGTGGGAGAAGGCCCGACAGGAGCTCCTACGAGCAGTACTTC
TRBV28	NA	TRBJ1-1	NA	CASSLLAYRRPNTEAFF	TGTGCCAGCAGTTTATTAGCCTACAGGCGTCCGAACACTGAAGCTTTCTTT
TRBV10-1	NA	TRBJ1-1	NA	CASMVDMNTEAFF	TGCGCCAGCATGGTCGACATGAACACTGAAGCTTTCTTT
TRBV5-1	NA	TRBJ2-3	TRBD2	CASSKREPDTQYF	TGCGCCAGCAGTAAGCGGGAGCCGGATACGCAGTATTTT
TRBV15	NA	TRBJ2-7	TRBD1	CATSIRTGKRGHSYEQYF	TGTGCCACCAGCATAAGGACAGGGAAGAGGGGGCATTCCTACGAGCAGTACTTC
TRBV18	NA	TRBJ1-5	NA	CASSPADAEPQHF	TGTGCCAGCTCGCCTGCCGACGCCGAGCCCCAGCATTTT